This TCR beta chain is from a study of PD-L1 blockade in urothelial cancer. At the level of the study: Analysis of blood occurred 3 weeks (second dose) and 6 weeks after treatment start.

As to time point: pretreatment peripheral blood. This CDR3 has 16 amino acids. Germline-derived CDR1 and CDR2 are SGHTA and FQGNSA. V was pared by 5 bases and J by 4 bases, with 19 bases between. Data came from immunoSEQ multiplex PCR; TCRdb stores just in-frame clones and leaves some out. This sample has 45,000 or so clones; around nine tenths occur once, and the top ten carry about 25%. This clone has just a few counts. Its antigen is still unknown. Overall study findings and caveats: In blood sampled pretreatment, TCR clonality below the median predicted better survival.

The sequencing used PBMCs, collected around atezolizumab (anti-PD-L1) treatment. V and J are TRBV7-2 and TRBJ2-3, with TRBD2 as a possible D gene (7 bases). The sequence derives from a donor at least 40 years old with urothelial cancer. CDR3 region: CASSPLVGGGADTQYF. CDR3 bases: TGTGCCAGCAGCCCCCTGGTGGGAGGGGGGGCAGATACGCAGTATTTT.